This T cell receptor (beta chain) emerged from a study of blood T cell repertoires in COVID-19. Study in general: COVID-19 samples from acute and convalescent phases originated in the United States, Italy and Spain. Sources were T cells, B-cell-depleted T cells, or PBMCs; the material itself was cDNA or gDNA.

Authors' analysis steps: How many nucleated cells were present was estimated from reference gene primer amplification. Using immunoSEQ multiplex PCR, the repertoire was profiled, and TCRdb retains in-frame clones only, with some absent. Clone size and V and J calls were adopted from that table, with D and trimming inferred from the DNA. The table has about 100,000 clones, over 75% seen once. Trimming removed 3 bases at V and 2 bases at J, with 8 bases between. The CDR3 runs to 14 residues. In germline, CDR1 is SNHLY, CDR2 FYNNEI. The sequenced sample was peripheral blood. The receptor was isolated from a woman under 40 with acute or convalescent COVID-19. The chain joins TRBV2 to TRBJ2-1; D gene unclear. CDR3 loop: CASSESRTYNEQFF. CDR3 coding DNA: TGTGCCAGCAGTGAGTCCAGGACCTACAATGAGCAGTTCTTC.